This T cell receptor beta chain derives from a study of tissue T cells after allogeneic stem cell transplantation. Study-wide results and limits: In patients and mice, blood and spleen missed much of tissue repertoire.

Survey-depth TCRbeta CDR3 sequencing reported V/J genes and productive frequencies. Profiled with immunoSEQ multiplex PCR; TCRdb holds only in-frame clones, not every one. The repertoire consists of under 5,000 clones, with around two thirds occurring once and the leading ten covering 6.5% to 7.5%. Concerning this clone: Its specificity is not known.

Comparators without hematopoietic cell transplant had other cancers, at least five gastrointestinal samples, and no known gastrointestinal disease. There are 17 residues in the CDR3. With 0 bases clipped from V and 6 bases from J, the junction kept 5 bases outside the gene matches. The germline V gene encodes CDR1 LNHNV and CDR2 YYDKDF (reference sequence). V and J are TRBV15 and TRBJ2-2; TRBD2 matches at 12 bases. The sample was left colon tissue, taken at autopsy. The receptor comes from a male donor older than 55 with lung cancer. The CDR3 loop reads CATSRDRLAGGSGELFF. CDR3 nucleotide sequence: TGTGCCACCAGCAGAGATCGCCTAGCGGGAGGGTCCGGGGAGCTGTTTTTT.